This record concerns one T cell receptor beta chain sequence. Its target is unknown. V was pared by 6 bases and J by 0 bases, with 26 bases of the junction left unmatched. This CDR3 has 22 amino acids. Germline loops: CDR1 MNHEY, CDR2 SMNVEV (reference sequence). Primers: 60 Vbeta forward and 13 Jbeta reverse. Generated by immunoSEQ multiplex PCR, the TCRdb table keeps only in-frame clones and is missing some. Found here are some 70,000 clones, about 81% of them singletons; the top ten hold about 6.5%. The record originates from a study of cytomegalovirus exposure and HLA in healthy donors. Study overall: In an earlier analysis, around 120 million unique TCR beta sequences were found from about 179 million T cells.

Study-level results: In a later analysis, compared with equally common non-associated chains, HLA-associated beta chains were more expanded. Three chains linked to CMV were shown in vitro to be specific for CMV antigens. The authors reported that TCR beta sequences could predict HLA-A and HLA-B alleles. These predictions were accurate for most subjects in the first cohort.

This chain joins TRBV27 and TRBJ1-5; TRBD1 agrees at 7 bases. The sample was PBMCs. The TCR sequence derives from a human donor in good health. In DNA, the CDR3 is TGTGCCAGCAGCTCACTAAACAAGAACTACCTTAAAGACAGGGATAGCAATCAGCCCCAGCATTTT. Translating gives CASSSLNKNYLKDRDSNQPQHF.